One and the same sample provided the 25 T cell receptor beta chains below, sequenced in a study of shared T cell receptors in the human thymus. The method was immunoSEQ multiplex PCR; TCRdb's version includes in-frame clones alone and lacks a portion of them. The sample has 550,000 to 800,000 clones, 80% to 90% seen once. These data also featured in a second study, about human thymus T cells.

Sequences were obtained from thymocytes. The receptors were gathered from a girl in the first two years of life with a congenital heart defect.

The V and J genes are TRBV5-1 and TRBJ1-3; D is perhaps TRBD1 (5 bases). The germline gives CDR1 SGHRS, CDR2 YFSETQ. The germline V and J ends were trimmed by 4 bases and 0 bases, with 14 bases remaining between them. The CDR3 has 16 residues. CDR3 protein: CASSGRWGGSGNTIYF. The CDR3, as DNA: TGCGCCAGCAGCGGCCGTTGGGGCGGCTCTGGAAACACCATATATTTT.

V and J are TRBV7-2 and TRBJ1-1, with D hard to call. V was trimmed by 2 bases and J by 6 bases, leaving 10 bases between them. This CDR3 is 13 amino acids long. CDR1 and CDR2 from the germline V gene are SGHTA and FQGNSA. CDR3 sequence reads: CASSLRVGAEAFF. CDR3 in DNA: TGTGCCAGCAGCTTAAGAGTCGGAGCTGAAGCTTTCTTT.

The chain joins TRBV7-9 to TRBJ2-1; maybe TRBD2 (5 bases). V was shortened by 2 bases and J by 12 bases, with 14 bases between the two germline ends. The CDR3 has 13 residues. Germline V gives CDR1 SEHNR, CDR2 FQNEAQ (reference sequence). The CDR3, as DNA: TGTGCCAGCAGCTTAATGAAAGGAAGCGGGCAGTTCTTC. It encodes CASSLMKGSGQFF.

In its sample, this clone was seen once. The chain has TRBV2 and TRBJ1-1, with D possibly being TRBD1 (5 bases). The V and J ends lost 6 bases and 1 base respectively, with 9 bases between them. This CDR3 is 13 amino acids long. CDR1 and CDR2 from the germline V gene are SNHLY and FYNNEI. The CDR3 region is CASSHDRNTEAFF. Here the CDR3 DNA reads TGTGCCAGCAGCCACGACAGGAACACTGAAGCTTTCTTT.

CDR3 DNA: TGTGCCAGCAGTCCAATAAACTTGCCGGGACAGGGGGTTCGGCGTCAGCCCCAGCATTTT. Translation: CASSPINLPGQGVRRQPQHF. The chain uses TRBV28 and TRBJ1-5; 11 bases fit TRBD1. This CDR3 is 20 amino acids long. Germline CDR1 and CDR2: MDHEN and SYDVKM. V lost 5 bases to trimming and J lost 6 bases; unmatched junction nucleotides: 21.

The rearrangement uses TRBV4-1 and TRBJ2-1; 10 bases align to TRBD2. The CDR3 is 15 residues long. CDR1 is MGHRA and CDR2 is YSYEKL in the germline V gene. The trim removed 6 bases at V and 5 bases at J, leaving 7 bases unmatched. The CDR3 protein is CASRRHTSGNNEQFF. The CDR3 region has the DNA TGCGCCAGCAGACGCCACACTAGCGGGAACAATGAGCAGTTCTTC.

The chain is built from TRBV5-1 and TRBJ1-4, with D possibly matching TRBD1 (5 bases). The V gene lost 4 bases and the J gene lost 12 bases, with 13 bases spanning the gap. CDR3 length equals 12 residues. Germline assignment: CDR1 SGHRS and CDR2 YFSETQ. DNA of the CDR3: TGCGCCAGCAGCCCGGGCAGGGAGGAACTGTTTTTT. It codes for CASSPGREELFF.

The sample holds a few counts of this clone. The chain is built from TRBV14 and TRBJ2-3; D is possibly TRBD1 (5 bases). V was trimmed by 1 base and J by 6 bases, leaving 8 bases between them. The CDR3 has 13 amino acids. Germline CDR1 SGHDN, CDR2 FVKESK. As DNA, the CDR3 is TGTGCCAGCAGCCAAGTGGGGCTGGATACGCAGTATTTT. The encoded protein is CASSQVGLDTQYF.

The V call is TRBV12-5, the J call TRBJ1-2, with D possibly matching TRBD1 (6 bases). With 9 bases removed from V and 3 bases from J, the gap between germline ends came to 14 bases. Germline V gene sequence: CDR1 LGHNT, CDR2 FRNRAP. This CDR3 comprises 13 residues. CDR3 amino acids: CARRRDNHYGYTF. The CDR3 nucleotides read TGTGCTAGGCGCAGGGACAACCACTATGGCTACACCTTC.

The rearrangement links TRBV9 to TRBJ1-1; perhaps TRBD1 as D (6 bases). The CDR3 has 16 amino acids. The ends were cut back, 3 bases at V and 3 bases at J, with 18 bases in the middle. The germline V gene encodes CDR1 SGDLS and CDR2 YYNGEE. The CDR3 here is CASSARGAGGDTEAFF. The CDR3, as DNA: TGTGCCAGCAGCGCCCGGGGGGCGGGCGGGGACACTGAAGCTTTCTTT.

The chain employs TRBV18 and TRBJ1-5; D unresolved. The CDR3 covers 14 residues. V gave up 4 bases and J gave up 0 bases, with 7 bases separating them. Germline V gene data show CDR1 as KGHSH and CDR2 as LQKENI. This CDR3 reads CASSRQASNQPQHF. The CDR3 coding sequence is TGTGCCAGCTCACGGCAGGCTAGCAATCAGCCCCAGCATTTT.

V gene TRBV2 combines with J gene TRBJ1-5; possibly TRBD1 for D (5 bases). V dropped 5 bases and J dropped 4 bases, with 15 bases sitting between them. CDR3 size: 15 residues. Germline V lookup: CDR1 SNHLY, CDR2 FYNNEI. The CDR3 DNA reads TGTGCCAGCAGTTGGGGCTGGGAATGGAATCAGCCCCAGCATTTT. This encodes CASSWGWEWNQPQHF.

This clone was recorded a few times. The rearrangement links TRBV12-1 to TRBJ2-7; the tabulated D call, TRBD1, remains unverified against the DNA. TRBV12-1 is designated a pseudogene. The CDR3 covers 16 residues. The CDR3 reads CASSFILQGANYEQYF. For the CDR3, the DNA is TGTGCCAGCAGCTTTATCCTTCAGGGGGCCAACTACGAGCAGTACTTC.

This clone has a handful of counts. V gene TRBV28 combines with J gene TRBJ1-2; maybe TRBD1 (6 bases). With 8 bases removed from V and 5 bases from J, the gap between germline ends came to 12 bases. CDR3 size: 12 residues. Germline V gene sequence: CDR1 MDHEN, CDR2 SYDVKM. CDR3: CASGTGRYGYTF. CDR3 DNA sequence: TGTGCCAGCGGAACAGGGCGGTATGGCTACACCTTC.

J is TRBJ1-2 and V is TRBV11-2; no clear D gene. Germline V gene data show CDR1 as SGHAT and CDR2 as FQNNGV. The ends were cut back, 1 base at V and 0 bases at J, with 15 bases in the middle. The CDR3 has 17 amino acids. CDR3 nucleotide sequence: TGTGCCAGCAGCTTAGGTAGGTCCCACAGAGCTAACTATGGCTACACCTTC. Protein product: CASSLGRSHRANYGYTF.

The CDR3: CASKKTGDISNQPQHF. The CDR3 bases are TGTGCCAGCAAAAAAACAGGGGATATTAGCAATCAGCCCCAGCATTTT. This sequence joins TRBV6-6 and TRBJ1-5; 7 nucleotides align to TRBD1. This CDR3 region has 16 residues. The germline V gene has CDR1 MNHNY and CDR2 SVGAGI (reference sequence). Trimming cost V 7 bases and J 0 bases; bases outside gene matches: 9.

This chain joins TRBV12-5 and TRBJ2-5; tentative D call: TRBD1 (6 bases). This CDR3 spans 15 amino acids. V dropped 3 bases and J dropped 2 bases, with 13 bases sitting between them. Germline loops: CDR1 LGHNT, CDR2 FRNRAP. The chain's CDR3 is CASGFEIDRQETQYF. CDR3 nucleotide sequence: TGTGCTAGTGGTTTTGAAATAGACAGGCAAGAGACCCAGTACTTC.

This chain uses TRBV4-3 with TRBJ1-4; possibly TRBD1 for D (6 bases). CDR1 and CDR2 from the germline V gene are LGHNA and YSLEER. V was shortened by 2 bases and J by 0 bases, with 16 bases between the two germline ends. This CDR3 region has 18 residues. The CDR3: CASSQISGGGPTNEKLFF. CDR3 bases: TGCGCCAGCAGCCAAATCAGCGGCGGGGGGCCAACTAATGAAAAACTGTTTTTT.

V is TRBV5-6 and J is TRBJ1-2; D is perhaps TRBD1 (6 bases). The CDR3 is made up of 12 amino acids. The ends were cut back, 3 bases at V and 8 bases at J, with 11 bases in the middle. The germline gives CDR1 SGHDT, CDR2 YYEEEE. The CDR3 is CASSSGESGYTF. CDR3 DNA: TGTGCCAGCAGCTCAGGGGAGAGCGGCTACACCTTC. Together with reference TRBV5-6 and TRBJ1-2, the CDR3 gives the full variable domain: DAGVTQSPTHLIKTRGQQVTLRCSPKSGHDTVSWYQQALGQGPQFIFQYYEEEERQRGNFPDRFSGHQFPNYSSELNVNALLLGDSALYLCASSSGESGYTFGSGTRLTVV.

This clone was recorded only once. V usage is TRBV7-6 and J usage is TRBJ2-1; the match to TRBD2 covers 12 bases. The CDR3 totals 16 residues. CDR1 is SGHVS, CDR2 FNYEAQ, per germline. V lost 3 bases, J lost 3 bases, and 3 bases stayed unmatched. This CDR3 reads CASSLTTSGGYNEQFF. In DNA, the CDR3 is TGTGCCAGCAGCTTGACGACTAGCGGGGGCTACAATGAGCAGTTCTTC.

The chain is built from TRBV21-1 and TRBJ1-2; no check of the table's D call, TRBD1, against the DNA was made. TRBV21-1 is given as a pseudogene. This CDR3 has 15 amino acids. CDR3 region: CASSKAGSDRDGYTF. The CDR3 nucleotides read TGTGCCAGCAGCAAGGCCGGATCGGACAGGGATGGCTACACCTTC.

This rearrangement joins TRBV28 to TRBJ1-4; 9 bases line up with TRBD1. With 8 bases clipped from V and 7 bases from J, the junction kept 5 bases outside the gene matches. Per the germline V gene, CDR1 is MDHEN and CDR2 is SYDVKM. CDR3 length: 13 amino acids. The CDR3 region has the DNA TGTGCCAGCCGGGACAGGGCTGGTGAAAAACTGTTTTTT. This encodes CASRDRAGEKLFF.

The chain carries TRBV6-5 and TRBJ1-2; tentative D call: TRBD1 (6 bases). Trimming cost V 5 bases and J 1 base, with 11 bases left between them. Germline loops: CDR1 MNHEY, CDR2 SVGAGI. The CDR3 consists of 14 residues. CDR3 in amino acids: CASSRDTHNYGYTF. The DNA for the CDR3 is TGTGCCAGCAGTCGGGACACCCATAACTATGGCTACACCTTC.

The CDR3 region is CASSVDGLAGGRLSYEQYF. DNA for the CDR3: TGTGCCAGCAGCGTGGACGGACTAGCGGGGGGACGACTCTCCTACGAGCAGTACTTC. The rearrangement uses TRBV9 and TRBJ2-7, with 14 bases matching TRBD2. Trimming removed 2 bases from V and 0 bases from J; junction bases left unmatched: 10. The germline V gene encodes CDR1 SGDLS and CDR2 YYNGEE. The CDR3 is 19 residues long. Based on the CDR3 plus reference TRBV9 and TRBJ2-7, the full variable domain is DSGVTQTPKHLITATGQRVTLRCSPRSGDLSVYWYQQSLDQGLQFLIQYYNGEERAKGNILERFSAQQFPDLHSELNLSSLELGDSALYFCASSVDGLAGGRLSYEQYFGPGTRLTVT.

The chain has TRBV28 and TRBJ2-2; tentatively, D is TRBD1 (6 bases). The CDR3 is 16 amino acids. Germline-derived CDR1 and CDR2 are MDHEN and SYDVKM. V dropped 3 bases and J dropped 1 base, with 12 bases sitting between them. The CDR3 protein is CASSFPTGRNTGELFF. The CDR3 coding sequence is TGTGCCAGCAGTTTCCCGACAGGCCGGAACACCGGGGAGCTGTTTTTT. Drawing the rest from reference TRBV28 and TRBJ2-2, the complete variable domain is DVKVTQSSRYLVKRTGEKVFLECVQDMDHENMFWYRQDPGLGLRLIYFSYDVKMKEKGDIPEGYSVSREKKERFSLILESASTNQTSMYLCASSFPTGRNTGELFFGEGSRLTVL.